A single sample is the source of the 19 T cell receptor beta chains below, sequenced in a study of TIL therapy for anti-PD-1-resistant metastatic lung cancer. Sequencing used immunoSEQ v3. Generated by immunoSEQ multiplex PCR, the TCRdb table keeps only in-frame clones and is missing some. The table records some 8,100 clones, around 74% of them present only once. The time point here: pre-treatment sample, taken before nivolumab and TIL therapy. The tumor samples were excised metastases, mostly pleural nodules or supraclavicular lymph nodes. Material: tumor tissue, obtained at baseline. All receptors come from a person between 25 and 79 years old with non-small cell lung cancer.

The gene calls are TRBV29-1 and TRBJ2-3, with D perhaps assigned TRBD1 or TRBD2 (6 bases each). CDR1 and CDR2 from the germline V gene are SQVTM and ANQGSEA. The CDR3 extends over 13 amino acids. With 6 bases removed from V and 4 bases from J, the gap between germline ends came to 14 bases. CDR3 region: CSVGLRGADTQYF. In DNA form, the CDR3 reads TGCAGCGTGGGACTGAGGGGGGCAGATACGCAGTATTTT.

The chain uses TRBV2 and TRBJ1-5; 8 bases match TRBD1. V lost 6 bases, J lost 5 bases, and 6 bases stayed unmatched. This CDR3 has 14 residues. The V gene's germline CDR1 is SNHLY and CDR2 FYNNEI. The CDR3 region has the DNA TGTGCCAGCAGAGGACAGGGTCGGGATCAGCCCCAGCATTTT. Translating gives CASRGQGRDQPQHF.

The chain couples TRBV6-5 to TRBJ1-4, with a weak D call TRBD1 (6 bases). Germline assignment: CDR1 MNHEY and CDR2 SVGAGI. This CDR3 spans 12 amino acids. With 8 bases removed from V and 8 bases from J, the gap between germline ends came to 12 bases. CDR3 sequence (DNA): TGTGCCAGCCGGGGGGGCCACGAAAAACTGTTTTTT. It codes for CASRGGHEKLFF.

V is TRBV9 and J is TRBJ2-3; tentative D call: TRBD1 (5 bases). Germline V lookup: CDR1 SGDLS, CDR2 YYNGEE. V lost 0 bases to trimming and J lost 3 bases, with 17 bases between them. This CDR3 has 17 residues. CDR3 loop: CASSVEGALAMTDTQYF. DNA of the CDR3: TGTGCCAGCAGCGTAGAAGGGGCCCTGGCAATGACAGATACGCAGTATTTT.

This chain links TRBV5-1 with TRBJ2-7; D ambiguous. Germline CDR1 reads SGHRS; CDR2 reads YFSETQ. CDR3 size: 16 residues. V lost 4 bases and J lost 5, with 22 bases in between. The CDR3 DNA sequence: TGCGCCAGCAGCGCCACTACGCCTATCCCGAGTGACGAGCAGTACTTC. Amino acids: CASSATTPIPSDEQYF.

The chain employs TRBV6-1 and TRBJ2-1; TRBD2 matches 7 bases. Trimming took 6 bases from V and 4 from J; bases not matched to a gene: 9. CDR3 length equals 15 residues. Germline V gene sequence: CDR1 MNHNS, CDR2 SASEGT. This chain's CDR3 is CASSLRGGGYNEQFF. The CDR3 DNA sequence: TGTGCCAGCAGCCTCCGTGGGGGGGGGTACAATGAGCAGTTCTTC.

The V gene is TRBV7-9, the J gene TRBJ2-3, with 8 bases lining up with TRBD2. J lost 4 bases, V lost 5 bases, and 14 bases had no gene match. This CDR3 has 17 residues. CDR1 SEHNR and CDR2 FQNEAQ come from the germline V gene (reference sequence). This CDR3 reads CASSLGLTAGDPDTQYF. DNA for the CDR3: TGTGCCAGCAGCCTGGGACTTACAGCGGGAGACCCAGATACGCAGTATTTT.

CDR3 residues: CASSPYDKNTGELFF. The CDR3 bases are TGTGCCAGCTCACCCTACGACAAGAACACCGGGGAGCTGTTTTTT. The chain links TRBV18 to TRBJ2-2; D remains unclear. The CDR3 loop spans 15 amino acids. Trimming removed 3 bases at V and 1 base at J, with 9 bases between. Germline values: CDR1 KGHSH, CDR2 LQKENI.

This chain uses TRBV15 with TRBJ2-2; a possible D gene is TRBD2 (6 bases). The germline V gene has CDR1 LNHNV and CDR2 YYDKDF (reference sequence). The CDR3 sequence is 15 residues long. The V end lost 3 bases, the J end lost 1 base, and 9 bases lay between the germline ends. For the CDR3, the DNA is TGTGCCACCAGCAGGGGCGGGGAGAACACCGGGGAGCTGTTTTTT. The encoded protein is CATSRGGENTGELFF.

This clone was observed a single time. The chain carries TRBV5-1 and TRBJ2-7; D ambiguous. Looked up from germline, CDR1 is SGHRS and CDR2 is YFSETQ. V shed 1 base and J shed 2 bases, with 13 bases lying between them. CDR3 length: 15 residues. The CDR3 DNA follows: TGCGCCAGCAGCTTGCTCGGCGGCGAACCCTACGAGCAGTACTTC. Its protein product is CASSLLGGEPYEQYF.

The genes are TRBV10-1 and TRBJ2-2; 9 bases fit TRBD2. V trimming: 3 bases; J trimming: 7 bases; junction bases outside the gene matches: 9. Germline V gene data show CDR1 as WNHNN and CDR2 as SYGVQD (reference sequence). The CDR3 loop spans 16 amino acids. CDR3 sequence (DNA): TGCGCCAGCAGTGACCTAACTAGCGGGCCGCTCGGGGAGCTGTTTTTT. Protein: CASSDLTSGPLGELFF.

The V call is TRBV4-3, the J call TRBJ2-1; D possibly corresponds to TRBD2 (6 bases). The CDR3 totals 21 residues. The ends were cut back, 0 bases at V and 0 bases at J, with 24 bases in the middle. CDR1 and CDR2 from the germline V gene are LGHNA and YSLEER. CDR3 bases: TGCGCCAGCAGCCAAGATCGGATATTTGGGGAGGTCGACAGCTCCTACAATGAGCAGTTCTTC. As protein: CASSQDRIFGEVDSSYNEQFF.

The chain joins TRBV2 to TRBJ2-3; 11 bases match TRBD2. V was clipped by 5 bases and J by 7 bases; unmatched bases: 11. Germline CDR1 and CDR2: SNHLY and FYNNEI. This CDR3 has 16 residues. CDR3 region: CASSLRTSGLPNTQYF. In DNA, the CDR3 is TGTGCCAGCAGTCTCCGGACTAGCGGGCTCCCGAATACGCAGTATTTT.

The genes are TRBV7-6 and TRBJ2-5, with D tentatively TRBD2 (5 bases). V dropped 1 base and J dropped 5 bases, with 11 bases sitting between them. Germline CDR1 is SGHVS and CDR2 is FNYEAQ. The CDR3 is 14 amino acids. CDR3 protein: CASSLGRGGETQYF. The CDR3 DNA sequence: TGTGCCAGCAGCTTAGGGCGAGGCGGGGAGACCCAGTACTTC.

The rearrangement uses TRBV29-1 and TRBJ2-7; 9 nucleotides line up with TRBD2. The germline V gene has CDR1 SQVTM and CDR2 ANQGSEA. V lost 5 bases and J lost 3; bases outside the gene matches: 5. This CDR3 region has 13 residues. In DNA form, the CDR3 reads TGCAGCGTTCACACTAGCGGGCGCTACGAGCAGTACTTC. Translation: CSVHTSGRYEQYF.

The chain has TRBV7-2 and TRBJ2-5, with 7 bases matching TRBD2. Germline CDR1 reads SGHTA; CDR2 reads FQGNSA. V lost 5 bases and J lost 2; bases outside the gene matches: 11. This CDR3 contains 16 residues. CDR3 sequence reads: CASSTGSASGQETQYF. CDR3 in DNA: TGTGCCAGCAGCACTGGGTCGGCTAGCGGTCAAGAGACCCAGTACTTC.

This rearrangement joins TRBV4-2 to TRBJ2-7; D may match TRBD1 or TRBD2 (6 bases each). Per the germline V gene, CDR1 is LGHNA and CDR2 is YNFKEQ. V gave up 4 bases and J gave up 1 base, with 17 bases separating them. This CDR3 is 16 amino acids long. CDR3 amino acids: CASSPVGGLPSYEQYF. CDR3 in DNA: TGTGCCAGCAGCCCGGTTGGGGGGCTCCCTTCCTACGAGCAGTACTTC.

The chain combines TRBV28 with TRBJ2-5; TRBD2 matches 8 bases. The CDR3 consists of 15 residues. Germline CDR1 MDHEN, CDR2 SYDVKM. V gave up 7 bases and J gave up 2 bases; unmatched junction bases: 9. CDR3 DNA sequence: TGTGCCAGCATTCGCCGGGGGGGATCGCAAGAGACCCAGTACTTC. Protein sequence: CASIRRGGSQETQYF.

The chain recombines TRBV5-6 with TRBJ2-3, with 9 bases aligning to TRBD2. The CDR3 runs to 17 residues. Germline CDR1 and CDR2: SGHDT and YYEEEE. Unmatched junction bases numbered 6, after V lost 0 bases and J lost 1 base. The CDR3 coding sequence is TGTGCCAGCAGCTTGGGGCATGAGCGGGGGGGCACAGATACGCAGTATTTT. It specifies CASSLGHERGGTDTQYF.